This entry concerns a single T cell receptor beta chain. Original handling: Counts of nucleated cells, estimated from reference gene primer amplification, were obtained. Assay: immunoSEQ multiplex PCR; the TCRdb copy retains only in-frame clones and omits some. V and J calls and clone size follow that table, whereas D and trimming were derived from the DNA. This sample has roughly 60,000 clones; approximately 85% occur once, and the top ten carry roughly 13%. The V gene's germline CDR1 is MDHEN and CDR2 SYDVKM. This CDR3 region has 15 residues. The junction had 7 bases not matched to a gene; V was cut back by 6 bases and J by 2 bases. This sample is drawn from a study of blood T cell repertoires in COVID-19.

The sample consisted of peripheral blood. The source is a human donor in a cohort sampled during active COVID-19. The rearrangement joins TRBV28 to TRBJ2-1; 7 bases map to TRBD2. DNA of the CDR3: TGTGCCAGCAGGGAGGCGGGAGCGGCCTACAATGAGCAGTTCTTC. Amino acids: CASREAGAAYNEQFF.